A single sample gave rise to the 20 T cell receptor beta chains below, sequenced in a study of blood T cell repertoires in COVID-19. The repertoire was sequenced with immunoSEQ multiplex PCR; TCRdb's copy has only in-frame clones and lacks some. This table has over 140,000 clones, about 75% appearing once. Sequenced input: PBMCs or T cells enriched from blood (not recorded which). All receptors derive from a woman aged 45 to 65 who had recovered from COVID-19.

This clone showed up just once. The chain joins TRBV18 to TRBJ2-1; TRBD2 agrees at 8 bases. Unmatched junction bases numbered 2, after V lost 3 bases and J lost 10 bases. Per the germline V gene, CDR1 is KGHSH and CDR2 is LQKENI. The CDR3 is made up of 12 amino acids. This CDR3 is CASSPGLGEQFF. As DNA, the CDR3 is TGTGCCAGCTCACCGGGACTAGGGGAGCAGTTCTTC.

This clone has only one observation. V and J are TRBV11-2 and TRBJ2-2, with 7 bases fitting TRBD1. Unmatched junction bases numbered 8, after V lost 5 bases and J lost 8 bases. This CDR3 is 14 amino acids long. Germline V gives CDR1 SGHAT, CDR2 FQNNGV. The CDR3 DNA sequence: TGTGCCAGCAGCCTGGGGACAGCTGGTGGGGAGCTGTTTTTT. Encoded protein: CASSLGTAGGELFF.

The chain employs TRBV27 and TRBJ1-1; 9 bases match TRBD1. The ends lost 5 bases at V and 4 bases at J; junction bases unmatched: 5. CDR3 length: 14 amino acids. Germline CDR1 MNHEY, CDR2 SMNVEV (reference sequence). CDR3 region: CASSGTGRGTEAFF. The CDR3 region has the DNA TGTGCCAGCAGTGGGACAGGGAGGGGCACTGAAGCTTTCTTT.

V and J are TRBV5-1 and TRBJ1-4; 7 bases match TRBD1. Germline CDR1 is SGHRS and CDR2 is YFSETQ. The CDR3 sequence is 13 residues long. V lost 7 bases and J lost 3; bases outside the gene matches: 3. CDR3 residues: CASRGTANEKLFF. Here the CDR3 DNA reads TGCGCCAGCCGGGGGACAGCTAATGAAAAACTGTTTTTT. Variable domain in full (rest from reference TRBV5-1 and TRBJ1-4): KAGVTQTPRYLIKTRGQQVTLSCSPISGHRSVSWYQQTPGQGLQFLFEYFSETQRNKGNFPGRFSGRQFSNSRSEMNVSTLELGDSALYLCASRGTANEKLFFGSGTQLSVL.

The chain carries TRBV7-8 and TRBJ1-3; no clear D. This CDR3 has 13 amino acids. Germline V gene data show CDR1 as SGHVS and CDR2 as FQNEAQ. V was trimmed by 6 bases and J by 8 bases, leaving 14 bases between them. The CDR3, as DNA: TGTGCCAGCAGGTCCGGAGCATGGGACACCATATATTTT. Translated: CASRSGAWDTIYF.

The V and J genes are TRBV11-3 and TRBJ1-2; D is undetermined. Between the trimmed V and J ends, which lost 6 bases and 8 bases, there was a span of 16 bases. The CDR3 spans 13 residues. Per the germline V gene, CDR1 is SGHNT and CDR2 is YENEEA. The DNA for the CDR3 is TGTGCCAGCAGTTATCCAAGCGAGGCGGGCTACACCTTC. The encoded protein is CASSYPSEAGYTF.

The chain uses TRBV19 and TRBJ2-1; possibly TRBD2 for D (5 bases). Trimming stripped 3 bases from V and 0 bases from J, with 9 bases between. CDR3 size: 15 residues. Germline V gives CDR1 LNHDA, CDR2 SQIVND (reference sequence). CDR3 nucleotides: TGTGCCAGTAGTATGGGAGTGGTCTCCTACAATGAGCAGTTCTTC. It yields the protein CASSMGVVSYNEQFF.

V gene TRBV28 combines with J gene TRBJ1-6, with 7 bases lining up with TRBD1. J gave up 8 bases and V 8 bases, and 9 bases lay outside the gene matches. This CDR3 spans 14 amino acids. CDR1 and CDR2 from the germline V gene are MDHEN and SYDVKM. This CDR3 reads CASGQVYRDSPLHF. In DNA form, the CDR3 reads TGTGCCAGCGGACAGGTCTATAGGGATTCACCCCTCCACTTT.

The V call is TRBV24-1, the J call TRBJ2-2; TRBD1 matches 8 bases. The V segment lost 4 bases and the J segment 6 bases; nucleotides outside the gene matches: 12. Germline lookup yields CDR1 KGHDR and CDR2 SFDVKD. There are 17 residues in the CDR3. DNA of the CDR3: TGTGCCACCAGTGACCCCCGGACAGGGAGGTTCTCCGGGGAGCTGTTTTTT. Its translation is CATSDPRTGRFSGELFF.

Points on this clone: The junction departs from germline at one end; a sequencing error may be responsible. This chain connects TRBV6-5 to TRBJ2-1; the D call may be TRBD1 or TRBD2 (6 bases each). The CDR3 loop spans 13 amino acids. Germline CDR1 is MNHEY and CDR2 is SVGAGI. DNA of the CDR3: TGTGCCAGCAATTACAGGGAGGACAATGAGCAGTTCTTC. Translation: CASNYREDNEQFF.

The chain uses TRBV7-9 and TRBJ1-1, with a tentative D call TRBD1 (5 bases). Germline CDR1 is SEHNR and CDR2 is FQNEAQ (reference sequence). This CDR3 comprises 15 residues. V was pared by 0 bases and J by 4 bases, with 12 bases between. CDR3 protein: CASSLAGTGGTEAFF. Written as DNA, the CDR3 is TGTGCCAGCAGCTTAGCGGGGACGGGGGGCACTGAAGCTTTCTTT.

The J gene is TRBJ2-3, the V gene TRBV5-5; maybe TRBD2 (5 bases). This CDR3 is 15 amino acids long. Trimming removed 3 bases from V and 2 bases from J, with 13 bases in between. Looked up from germline, CDR1 is SGHKS and CDR2 is YYEKEE (reference sequence). The CDR3: CASSWKAAPTDTQYF. The CDR3 DNA follows: TGTGCCAGCAGCTGGAAAGCGGCTCCCACAGATACGCAGTATTTT.

This chain connects TRBV29-1 to TRBJ2-1; D is perhaps TRBD2 (6 bases). Deletions cut 8 bases from V and 9 bases from J, with 20 bases between. CDR1 is SQVTM, CDR2 ANQGSEA, per germline. This CDR3 has 13 amino acids. Here the CDR3 reads CSSGKGGFGEQFF. As DNA, the CDR3 is TGCAGCTCCGGAAAGGGAGGCTTTGGTGAGCAGTTCTTC.

V is TRBV24-1 and J is TRBJ2-2, with D possibly being TRBD2 (6 bases). The CDR3 has 16 amino acids. V lost 4 bases to trimming and J lost 6 bases, with 17 bases between them. CDR1 is KGHDR, CDR2 SFDVKD, per germline. CDR3 nucleotide sequence: TGTGCCACCAGTGAGACGGGCGGGGTACGGGCCGGGGAGCTGTTTTTT. It translates to CATSETGGVRAGELFF.

DNA for the CDR3: TGCGCCAGCAGCTTGGTACTCCGACTAGCGGGGGGCGGTCAAGAGACCCAGTACTTC. Its translation: CASSLVLRLAGGGQETQYF. The gene calls are TRBV5-1 and TRBJ2-5; TRBD2 matches at 13 bases. Per germline, CDR1 SGHRS and CDR2 YFSETQ. This CDR3 region has 19 residues. J gave up 2 bases and V 0 bases, and 10 bases lay outside the gene matches.

The gene calls are TRBV27 and TRBJ1-5, with a tentative D call TRBD1 (5 bases). The germline V gene has CDR1 MNHEY and CDR2 SMNVEV (reference sequence). The V end lost 4 bases, the J end lost 6 bases, and 10 bases lay between the germline ends. The CDR3 covers 13 residues. The CDR3 sequence: CASSSGRVQPQHF. CDR3 in DNA: TGTGCCAGCAGTTCGGGCAGGGTTCAGCCCCAGCATTTT.

CDR3 amino acids: CASSQDNPSRGTGELFF. CDR3 coding DNA: TGTGCCAGCAGCCAAGATAATCCTAGCAGGGGCACCGGGGAGCTGTTTTTT. V usage is TRBV3-1 (or the pseudogene TRBV3-2) and J usage is TRBJ2-2; D is perhaps TRBD1 (6 bases). Germline lookup yields CDR1 LGHDT and CDR2 YNNKEL (reference sequence). V was clipped by 0 bases and J by 4 bases, with 15 bases between them. The CDR3 spans 17 residues.

With respect to this clone: The same CDR3 arises from other DNA sequences in this sample as well. The rearrangement links TRBV7-3 to TRBJ2-1, with D perhaps TRBD2 (6 bases). The CDR3 length is 15 residues. Trimming removed 4 bases from V and 4 bases from J, with 14 bases in between. CDR1 is SGHTA, CDR2 FQGTGA, per germline. In DNA, the CDR3 is TGTGCCAGCAGCTCACTAGCCGGCACTTACAATGAGCAGTTCTTC. Residues: CASSSLAGTYNEQFF.

V and J are TRBV18 and TRBJ2-2, with 10 bases that match TRBD2. Germline V lookup: CDR1 KGHSH, CDR2 LQKENI. This CDR3 is built from 17 residues. V dropped 3 bases and J dropped 2; count of bases not matched to a gene: 6. CDR3 in amino acids: CASSPTRTSGNTGELFF. In DNA, the CDR3 is TGTGCCAGCTCACCGACCCGGACTAGCGGAAACACCGGGGAGCTGTTTTTT.

This chain links TRBV15 with TRBJ1-5, with 7 bases matching TRBD1. V shed 0 bases, J shed 3 bases, and the junction held 5 bases outside the gene matches. CDR3 size: 16 residues. From germline, CDR1 is LNHNV and CDR2 YYDKDF (reference sequence). The CDR3, as DNA: TGTGCCACCAGCAGAGAATGGGGGACAGACAATCAGCCCCAGCATTTT. It yields the protein CATSREWGTDNQPQHF.